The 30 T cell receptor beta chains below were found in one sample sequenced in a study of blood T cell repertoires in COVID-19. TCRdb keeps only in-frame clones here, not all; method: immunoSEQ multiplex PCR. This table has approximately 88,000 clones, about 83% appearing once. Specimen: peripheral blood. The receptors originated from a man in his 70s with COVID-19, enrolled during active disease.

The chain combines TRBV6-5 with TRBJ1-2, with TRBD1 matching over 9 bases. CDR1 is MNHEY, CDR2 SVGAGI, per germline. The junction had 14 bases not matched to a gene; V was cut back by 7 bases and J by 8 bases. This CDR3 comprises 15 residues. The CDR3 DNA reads TGTGCCAGCACTTCTGGACAGGGGCTGTTGAGAGGCTACACCTTC. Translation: CASTSGQGLLRGYTF.

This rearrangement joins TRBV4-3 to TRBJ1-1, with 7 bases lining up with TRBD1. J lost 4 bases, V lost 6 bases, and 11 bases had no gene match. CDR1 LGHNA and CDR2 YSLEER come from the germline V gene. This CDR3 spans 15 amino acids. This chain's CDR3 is CASSRNRGGGTEAFF. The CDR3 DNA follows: TGCGCCAGCAGTCGTAACAGGGGCGGAGGCACTGAAGCTTTCTTT.

The CDR3 here is CASRPGNYGYTF. CDR3 coding DNA: TGTGCCAGTAGACCGGGAAACTATGGCTACACCTTC. The V call is TRBV12-3 or TRBV12-4, the J call TRBJ1-2, with D hard to call. This CDR3 contains 12 residues. V was cut by 9 bases and J by 2 bases, with 10 bases left in between.

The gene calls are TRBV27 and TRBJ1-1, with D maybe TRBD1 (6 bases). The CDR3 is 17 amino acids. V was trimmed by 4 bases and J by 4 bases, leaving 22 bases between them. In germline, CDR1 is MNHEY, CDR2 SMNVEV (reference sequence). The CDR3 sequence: CASSSGGHRLKPTEAFF. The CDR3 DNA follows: TGTGCCAGCAGTTCGGGGGGACACCGGCTCAAACCCACTGAAGCTTTCTTT.

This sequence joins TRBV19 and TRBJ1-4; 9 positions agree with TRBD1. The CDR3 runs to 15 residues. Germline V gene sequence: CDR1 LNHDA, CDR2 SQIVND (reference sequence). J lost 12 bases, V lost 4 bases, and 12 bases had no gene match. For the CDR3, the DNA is TGTGCCAGTAGTAGCCAGACAGGGGGGGCTGCGGAACTGTTTTTT. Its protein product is CASSSQTGGAAELFF.

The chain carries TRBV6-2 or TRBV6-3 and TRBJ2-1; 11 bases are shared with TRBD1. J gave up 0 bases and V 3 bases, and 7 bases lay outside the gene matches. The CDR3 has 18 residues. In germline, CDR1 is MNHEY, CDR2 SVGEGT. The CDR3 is CASSYTDRGLHSYNEQFF. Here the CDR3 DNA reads TGTGCCAGCAGTTATACGGACAGGGGGCTACACTCCTACAATGAGCAGTTCTTC.

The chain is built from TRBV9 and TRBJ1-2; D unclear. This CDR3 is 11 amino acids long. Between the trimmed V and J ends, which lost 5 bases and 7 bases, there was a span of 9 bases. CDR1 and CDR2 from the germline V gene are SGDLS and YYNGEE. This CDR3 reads CASRREGGYTF. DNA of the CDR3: TGTGCCAGCAGGAGGGAGGGTGGCTACACCTTC.

CDR3 coding DNA: TGCGCCAGCAGCTTGGGCGGACAGGTCCTTGAAAAACTGTTTTTT. Protein: CASSLGGQVLEKLFF. The chain couples TRBV5-1 to TRBJ1-4; 7 bases line up with TRBD1. The V and J ends lost 0 bases and 7 bases, in that order; junction bases with no gene match: 6. The CDR3 length is 15 residues. Per the germline V gene, CDR1 is SGHRS and CDR2 is YFSETQ.

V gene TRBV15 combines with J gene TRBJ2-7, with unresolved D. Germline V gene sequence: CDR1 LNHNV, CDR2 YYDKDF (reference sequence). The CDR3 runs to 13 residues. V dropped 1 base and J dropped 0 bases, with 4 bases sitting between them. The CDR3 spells CATSRAGSYEQYF. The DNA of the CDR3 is TGTGCCACCAGCAGAGCGGGCTCCTACGAGCAGTACTTC.

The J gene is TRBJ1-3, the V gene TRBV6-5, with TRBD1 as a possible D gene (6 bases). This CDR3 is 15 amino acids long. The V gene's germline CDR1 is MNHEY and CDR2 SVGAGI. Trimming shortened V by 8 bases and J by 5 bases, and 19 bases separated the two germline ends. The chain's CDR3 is CASATPGAVRNTIYF. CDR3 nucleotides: TGTGCCAGCGCAACTCCAGGGGCAGTTCGAAACACCATATATTTT.

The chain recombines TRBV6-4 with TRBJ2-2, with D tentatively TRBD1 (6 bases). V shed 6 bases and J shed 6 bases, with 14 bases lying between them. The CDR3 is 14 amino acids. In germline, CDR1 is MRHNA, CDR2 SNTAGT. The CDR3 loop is CASSPTGGAGELFF. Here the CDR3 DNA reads TGTGCCAGCAGCCCGACAGGTGGCGCCGGGGAGCTGTTTTTT.

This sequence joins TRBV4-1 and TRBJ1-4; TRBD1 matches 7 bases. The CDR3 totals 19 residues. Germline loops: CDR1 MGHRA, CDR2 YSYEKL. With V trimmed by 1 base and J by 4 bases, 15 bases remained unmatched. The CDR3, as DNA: TGCGCCAGCAGCCAAGGGTACCGGGCAGGGGGTTTCGATAATGAAAAACTGTTTTTT. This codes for CASSQGYRAGGFDNEKLFF.

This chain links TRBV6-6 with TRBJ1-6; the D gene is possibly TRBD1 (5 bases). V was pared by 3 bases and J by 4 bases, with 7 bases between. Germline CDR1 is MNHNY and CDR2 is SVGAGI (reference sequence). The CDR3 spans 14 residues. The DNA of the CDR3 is TGTGCCAGCAGTTATCAGGGATATAATTCACCCCTCCACTTT. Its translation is CASSYQGYNSPLHF.

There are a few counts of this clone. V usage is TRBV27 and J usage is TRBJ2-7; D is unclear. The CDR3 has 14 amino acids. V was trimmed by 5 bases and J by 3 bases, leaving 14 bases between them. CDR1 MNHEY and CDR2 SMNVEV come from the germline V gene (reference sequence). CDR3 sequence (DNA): TGTGCCAGCAGTCTAAAAGGAGTAGGCTACGAGCAGTACTTC. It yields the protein CASSLKGVGYEQYF.

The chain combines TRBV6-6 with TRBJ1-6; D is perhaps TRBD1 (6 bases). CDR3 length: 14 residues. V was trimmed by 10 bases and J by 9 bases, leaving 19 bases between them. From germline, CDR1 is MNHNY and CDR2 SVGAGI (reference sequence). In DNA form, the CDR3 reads TGTGCCACTCAACGACAGGCTTTAACTTCACCCCTCCACTTT. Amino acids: CATQRQALTSPLHF.

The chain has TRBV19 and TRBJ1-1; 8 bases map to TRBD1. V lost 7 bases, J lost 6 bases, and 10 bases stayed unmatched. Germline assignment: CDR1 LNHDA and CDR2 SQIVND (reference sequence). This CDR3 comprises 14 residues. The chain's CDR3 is CASIKDRGRAEAFF. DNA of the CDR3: TGTGCCAGTATTAAAGACAGGGGTCGCGCTGAAGCTTTCTTT.

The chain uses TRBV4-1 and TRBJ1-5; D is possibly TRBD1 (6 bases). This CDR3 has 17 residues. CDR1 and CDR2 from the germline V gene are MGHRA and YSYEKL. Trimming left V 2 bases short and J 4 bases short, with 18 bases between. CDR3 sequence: CASSQKGGQTTNQPQHF. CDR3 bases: TGCGCCAGCAGCCAAAAAGGAGGACAGACCACAAATCAGCCCCAGCATTTT.

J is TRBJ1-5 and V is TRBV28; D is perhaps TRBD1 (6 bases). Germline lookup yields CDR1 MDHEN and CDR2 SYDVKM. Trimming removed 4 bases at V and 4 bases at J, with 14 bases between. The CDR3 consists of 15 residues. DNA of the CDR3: TGTGCCAGCAGTTCCTTAACCCAGGGGAATCAGCCCCAGCATTTT. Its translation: CASSSLTQGNQPQHF.

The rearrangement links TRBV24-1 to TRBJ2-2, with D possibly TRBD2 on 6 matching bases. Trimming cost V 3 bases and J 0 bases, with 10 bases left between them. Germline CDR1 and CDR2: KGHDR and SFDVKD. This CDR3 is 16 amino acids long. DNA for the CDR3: TGTGCCACCAGTGATCCCGGGAGCCCGAACACCGGGGAGCTGTTTTTT. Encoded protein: CATSDPGSPNTGELFF.

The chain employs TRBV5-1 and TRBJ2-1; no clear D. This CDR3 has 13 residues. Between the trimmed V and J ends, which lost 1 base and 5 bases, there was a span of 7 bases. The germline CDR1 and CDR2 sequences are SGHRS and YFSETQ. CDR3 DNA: TGCGCCAGCAGCTTGCGGGTAGACAATGAGCAGTTCTTC. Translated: CASSLRVDNEQFF.

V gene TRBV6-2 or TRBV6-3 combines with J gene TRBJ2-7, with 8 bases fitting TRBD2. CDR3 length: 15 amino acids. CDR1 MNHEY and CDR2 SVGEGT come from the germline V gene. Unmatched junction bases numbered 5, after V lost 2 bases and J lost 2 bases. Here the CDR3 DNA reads TGTGCCAGCAGTTACCTAGCGGGCGAGACCTACGAGCAGTACTTC. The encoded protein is CASSYLAGETYEQYF.

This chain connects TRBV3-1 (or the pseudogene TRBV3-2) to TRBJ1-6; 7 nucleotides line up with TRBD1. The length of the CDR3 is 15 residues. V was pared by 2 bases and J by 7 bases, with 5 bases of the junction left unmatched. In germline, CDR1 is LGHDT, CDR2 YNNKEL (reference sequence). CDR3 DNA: TGTGCCAGCAGCCAACTAGACAGGGCGAATTCACCCCTCCACTTT. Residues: CASSQLDRANSPLHF.

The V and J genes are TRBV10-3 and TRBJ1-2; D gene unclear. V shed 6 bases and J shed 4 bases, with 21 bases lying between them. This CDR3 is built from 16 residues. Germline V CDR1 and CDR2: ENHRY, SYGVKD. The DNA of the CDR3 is TGTGCCATCAGATTCGACCTCCGAGGCGGTTTCTATGGCTACACCTTC. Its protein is CAIRFDLRGGFYGYTF.

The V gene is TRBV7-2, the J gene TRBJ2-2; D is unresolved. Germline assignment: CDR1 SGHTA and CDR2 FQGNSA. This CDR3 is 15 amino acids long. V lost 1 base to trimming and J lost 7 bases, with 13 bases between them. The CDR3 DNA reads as TGTGCCAGCAGCTTAGGTACCATGTACATCGGGGAGCTGTTTTTT. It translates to CASSLGTMYIGELFF.

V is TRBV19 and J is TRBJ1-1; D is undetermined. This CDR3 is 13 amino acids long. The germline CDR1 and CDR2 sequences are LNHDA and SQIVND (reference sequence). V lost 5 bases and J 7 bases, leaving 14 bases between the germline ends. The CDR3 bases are TGTGCCAGTAGTGGTGTGCATGGCAGTGAAGCTTTCTTT. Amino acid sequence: CASSGVHGSEAFF. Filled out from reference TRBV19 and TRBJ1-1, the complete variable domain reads DGGITQSPKYLFRKEGQNVTLSCEQNLNHDAMYWYRQDPGQGLRLIYYSQIVNDFQKGDIAEGYSVSREKKESFPLTVTSAQKNPTAFYLCASSGVHGSEAFFGQGTRLTVV.

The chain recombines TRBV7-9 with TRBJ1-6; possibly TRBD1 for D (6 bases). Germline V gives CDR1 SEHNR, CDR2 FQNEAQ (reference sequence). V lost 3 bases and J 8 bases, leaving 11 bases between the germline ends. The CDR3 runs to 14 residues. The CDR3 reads CASSLGRGDSPLHF. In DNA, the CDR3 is TGTGCCAGCAGCTTGGGCAGGGGAGATTCACCCCTCCACTTT.

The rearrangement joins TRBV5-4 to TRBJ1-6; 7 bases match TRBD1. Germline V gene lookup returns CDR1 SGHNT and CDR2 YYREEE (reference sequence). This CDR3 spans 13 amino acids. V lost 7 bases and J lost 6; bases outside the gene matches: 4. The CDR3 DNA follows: TGTGCCAGCCGGGACAGCCGTAATTCACCCCTCCACTTT. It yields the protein CASRDSRNSPLHF.

CDR3 loop: CASSTAGADTGELFF. Here the CDR3 DNA reads TGTGCCAGCAGTACAGCGGGAGCAGACACCGGGGAGCTGTTTTTT. V and J are TRBV28 and TRBJ2-2; 8 bases are shared with TRBD2. Per the germline V gene, CDR1 is MDHEN and CDR2 is SYDVKM. The CDR3 sequence is 15 residues long. With V trimmed by 5 bases and J by 3 bases, 5 bases remained unmatched.

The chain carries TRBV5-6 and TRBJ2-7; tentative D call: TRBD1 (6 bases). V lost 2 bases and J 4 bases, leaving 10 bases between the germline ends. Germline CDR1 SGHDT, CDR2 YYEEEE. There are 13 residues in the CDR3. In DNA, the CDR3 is TGTGCCAGCAGCTTACAACAGGGTTACGAGCAGTACTTC. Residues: CASSLQQGYEQYF.

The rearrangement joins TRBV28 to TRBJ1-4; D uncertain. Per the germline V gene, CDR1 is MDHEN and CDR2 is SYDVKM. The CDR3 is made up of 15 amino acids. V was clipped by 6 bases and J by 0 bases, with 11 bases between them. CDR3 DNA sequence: TGTGCCAGCAGAGAGGGTGGGGCAACTAATGAAAAACTGTTTTTT. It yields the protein CASREGGATNEKLFF.